A selection of T cell receptor beta chains follows, all from one sample in a study of response to subunit inactivated influenza vaccine. In TCRdb, the RT-PCR reads were re-called with MiXCR into one record per CDR3 protein. Of about 520,000 distinct CDR3 sequences in the sample, about 25% were seen once. The sample in question was CD4+ T cells sorted from PBMCs, obtained 4 to 6 days after vaccination. These TCRs come from a man in his forties or fifties who received an inactivated influenza vaccine. Each CDR3 is given with its conserved first and last residue. Each record gives: D gene, CDR3 length, J gene, V gene, clone size, CDR3 DNA, CDR3 protein. The D gene is left open where the match is weak. Clone size is not always given. Where it is, it says once, few, many or a class for expanded clones.

TRBD2,17,TRBJ2-3,TRBV5-1,few,TGCGCCAGCAGCTTGGATCTAGCGGGAGGTGGAACAGATACGCAGTATTTT,CASSLDLAGGGTDTQYF
-,15,TRBJ2-7,TRBV7-9,-,TGTGCCAGCAGCTTAGCCCGGGACCGGACCTACGAGCAGTACTTC,CASSLARDRTYEQYF
-,13,TRBJ1-2,TRBV7-9,few,TGTGCCAGCAGTACCGGGCCGAACTATGGCTACACCTTC,CASSTGPNYGYTF
TRBD1,14,TRBJ2-7,TRBV5-1,-,TGCGCCAGCAGCGTGGGACAGGGAGCCTACGAGCAGTACTTC,CASSVGQGAYEQYF
-,13,TRBJ1-2,TRBV27,few,TGTGCCAGCTCACGGACACAGAACTATGGCTACACCTTC,CASSRTQNYGYTF
-,14,TRBJ2-7,TRBV28,few,TGTGCCAGCAGGATAGACAGAGGGATCAACGAGCAGTACTTC,CASRIDRGINEQYF
-,15,TRBJ2-2,TRBV20-1,few,TGCAGTGCTAGGACAGGTCTCGTTTCGTCCGGGGAGCTGTTTTTT,CSARTGLVSSGELFF
-,13,TRBJ2-5,TRBV10-3,-,TGTGCCATCAGTGAGTCGATGGCTAAGACCCAGTACTTC,CAISESMAKTQYF
-,15,TRBJ2-3,TRBV9,-,TGTGCCAGCAGCGTAGAGGTGGGGGGCACAGATACGCAGTATTTT,CASSVEVGGTDTQYF
-,14,TRBJ2-7,TRBV7-2,-,TGTGCCAGCAGCTTCTTGAAGAGCTCCTACGAGCAGTACTTC,CASSFLKSSYEQYF
-,13,TRBJ2-5,TRBV5-8,few,TGTGCCACCCAAGGAAGGGCGGGGGAGACCCAGTACTTC,CATQGRAGETQYF
-,15,TRBJ2-4,TRBV30,-,TGTGCCTGGAGTCCGGGGTTTACAAAGGGAAACATTCAGTACTTC,CAWSPGFTKGNIQYF
TRBD2,15,TRBJ2-3,TRBV20-1,many,TGCAGTGCGCCAAGACTAGCGGGAGTCTCAGATACGCAGTATTTT,CSAPRLAGVSDTQYF
-,11,TRBJ2-3,TRBV20-1,-,TGCAGTGCGGAGACGACGGGTACGCAGTATTTT,CSAETTGTQYF
-,14,TRBJ2-7,TRBV2,few,TGTGCCAGCAATCCGACACCCTTCGGCTACGAGCAGTACTTC,CASNPTPFGYEQYF
-,15,TRBJ2-5,TRBV3-1,-,TGTGCCAGCAGCCAAGTTCTAGCTCCTCAAGAGACCCAGTACTTC,CASSQVLAPQETQYF
TRBD2,15,TRBJ2-1,TRBV29-1,few,TGCAGCGTTGAGGGAGTGACTAGCGGGAGAGCTGAGCAGTTCTTC,CSVEGVTSGRAEQFF
TRBD1,14,TRBJ2-7,TRBV3-1,-,TGTGCCAGCAGCCAGACAGGGAACTCCTACGAGCAGTACTTC,CASSQTGNSYEQYF
TRBD1,14,TRBJ1-2,TRBV20-1,-,TGCAGTGCTAGAAGGGACAGGGTTTACTATGGCTACACCTTC,CSARRDRVYYGYTF
-,14,TRBJ2-2,TRBV5-5,-,TGTGCCAGCGGCCCCGGACTAAACACCGGGGAGCTGTTTTTT,CASGPGLNTGELFF
-,11,TRBJ2-7,TRBV20-1,once,TGCAGTGCTTGGAGCTCCTACGAGCAGTACTTC,CSAWSSYEQYF
TRBD1,13,TRBJ1-2,TRBV18,-,TGTGCCAGCTCACCACGGACGGAGGGGGCACGTACCTTC,CASSPRTEGARTF
-,10,TRBJ2-7,TRBV20-1,few,TGCAGTGCTAGGGGTCGCGAGCAGTACTTC,CSARGREQYF
-,12,TRBJ2-5,TRBV28,-,TGTGCCAGCAGTTTTTCTCTAGAGACCCAGTACTTC,CASSFSLETQYF
-,13,TRBJ2-5,TRBV4-3,few,TGCGCCAGCAGCCACGGGGGGCCGGAGACCCAGTACTTC,CASSHGGPETQYF
TRBD1,14,TRBJ1-2,TRBV12-3/TRBV12-4,few,TGTGCCAGCAGTCCCTCGACAGGGGTCTATGGCTACACCTTC,CASSPSTGVYGYTF